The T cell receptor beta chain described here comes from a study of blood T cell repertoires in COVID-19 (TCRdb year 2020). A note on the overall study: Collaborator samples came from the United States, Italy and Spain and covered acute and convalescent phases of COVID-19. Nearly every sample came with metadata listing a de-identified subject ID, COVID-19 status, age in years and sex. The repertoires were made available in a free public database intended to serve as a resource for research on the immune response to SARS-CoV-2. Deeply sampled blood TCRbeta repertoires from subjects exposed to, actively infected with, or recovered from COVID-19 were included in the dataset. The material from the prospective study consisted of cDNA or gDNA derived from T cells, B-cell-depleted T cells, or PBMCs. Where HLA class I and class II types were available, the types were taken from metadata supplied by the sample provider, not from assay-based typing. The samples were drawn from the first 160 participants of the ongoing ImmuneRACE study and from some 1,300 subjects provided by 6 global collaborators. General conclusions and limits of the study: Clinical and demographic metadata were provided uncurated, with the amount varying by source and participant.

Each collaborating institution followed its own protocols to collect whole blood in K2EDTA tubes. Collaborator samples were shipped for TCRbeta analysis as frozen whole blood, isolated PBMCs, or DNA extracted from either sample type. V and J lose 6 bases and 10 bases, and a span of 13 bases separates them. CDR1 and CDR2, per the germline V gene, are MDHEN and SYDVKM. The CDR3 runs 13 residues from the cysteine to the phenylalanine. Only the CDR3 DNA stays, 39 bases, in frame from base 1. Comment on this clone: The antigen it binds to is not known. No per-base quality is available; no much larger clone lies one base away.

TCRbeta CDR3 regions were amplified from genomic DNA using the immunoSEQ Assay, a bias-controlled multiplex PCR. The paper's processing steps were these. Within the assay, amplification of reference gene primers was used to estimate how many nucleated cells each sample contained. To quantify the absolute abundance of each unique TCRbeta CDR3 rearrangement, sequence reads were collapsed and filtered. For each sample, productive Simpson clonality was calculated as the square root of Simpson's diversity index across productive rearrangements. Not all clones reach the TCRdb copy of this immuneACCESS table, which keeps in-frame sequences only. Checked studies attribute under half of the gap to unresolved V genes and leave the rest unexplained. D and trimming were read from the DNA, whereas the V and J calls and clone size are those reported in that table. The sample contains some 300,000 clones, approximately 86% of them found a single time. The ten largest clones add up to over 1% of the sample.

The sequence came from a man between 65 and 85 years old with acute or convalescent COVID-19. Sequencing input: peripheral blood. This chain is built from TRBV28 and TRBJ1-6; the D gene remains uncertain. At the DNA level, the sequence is TGTGCCAGCAGATCACAGACGACCTCACCCCTCCACTTT. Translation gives CASRSQTTSPLHF.